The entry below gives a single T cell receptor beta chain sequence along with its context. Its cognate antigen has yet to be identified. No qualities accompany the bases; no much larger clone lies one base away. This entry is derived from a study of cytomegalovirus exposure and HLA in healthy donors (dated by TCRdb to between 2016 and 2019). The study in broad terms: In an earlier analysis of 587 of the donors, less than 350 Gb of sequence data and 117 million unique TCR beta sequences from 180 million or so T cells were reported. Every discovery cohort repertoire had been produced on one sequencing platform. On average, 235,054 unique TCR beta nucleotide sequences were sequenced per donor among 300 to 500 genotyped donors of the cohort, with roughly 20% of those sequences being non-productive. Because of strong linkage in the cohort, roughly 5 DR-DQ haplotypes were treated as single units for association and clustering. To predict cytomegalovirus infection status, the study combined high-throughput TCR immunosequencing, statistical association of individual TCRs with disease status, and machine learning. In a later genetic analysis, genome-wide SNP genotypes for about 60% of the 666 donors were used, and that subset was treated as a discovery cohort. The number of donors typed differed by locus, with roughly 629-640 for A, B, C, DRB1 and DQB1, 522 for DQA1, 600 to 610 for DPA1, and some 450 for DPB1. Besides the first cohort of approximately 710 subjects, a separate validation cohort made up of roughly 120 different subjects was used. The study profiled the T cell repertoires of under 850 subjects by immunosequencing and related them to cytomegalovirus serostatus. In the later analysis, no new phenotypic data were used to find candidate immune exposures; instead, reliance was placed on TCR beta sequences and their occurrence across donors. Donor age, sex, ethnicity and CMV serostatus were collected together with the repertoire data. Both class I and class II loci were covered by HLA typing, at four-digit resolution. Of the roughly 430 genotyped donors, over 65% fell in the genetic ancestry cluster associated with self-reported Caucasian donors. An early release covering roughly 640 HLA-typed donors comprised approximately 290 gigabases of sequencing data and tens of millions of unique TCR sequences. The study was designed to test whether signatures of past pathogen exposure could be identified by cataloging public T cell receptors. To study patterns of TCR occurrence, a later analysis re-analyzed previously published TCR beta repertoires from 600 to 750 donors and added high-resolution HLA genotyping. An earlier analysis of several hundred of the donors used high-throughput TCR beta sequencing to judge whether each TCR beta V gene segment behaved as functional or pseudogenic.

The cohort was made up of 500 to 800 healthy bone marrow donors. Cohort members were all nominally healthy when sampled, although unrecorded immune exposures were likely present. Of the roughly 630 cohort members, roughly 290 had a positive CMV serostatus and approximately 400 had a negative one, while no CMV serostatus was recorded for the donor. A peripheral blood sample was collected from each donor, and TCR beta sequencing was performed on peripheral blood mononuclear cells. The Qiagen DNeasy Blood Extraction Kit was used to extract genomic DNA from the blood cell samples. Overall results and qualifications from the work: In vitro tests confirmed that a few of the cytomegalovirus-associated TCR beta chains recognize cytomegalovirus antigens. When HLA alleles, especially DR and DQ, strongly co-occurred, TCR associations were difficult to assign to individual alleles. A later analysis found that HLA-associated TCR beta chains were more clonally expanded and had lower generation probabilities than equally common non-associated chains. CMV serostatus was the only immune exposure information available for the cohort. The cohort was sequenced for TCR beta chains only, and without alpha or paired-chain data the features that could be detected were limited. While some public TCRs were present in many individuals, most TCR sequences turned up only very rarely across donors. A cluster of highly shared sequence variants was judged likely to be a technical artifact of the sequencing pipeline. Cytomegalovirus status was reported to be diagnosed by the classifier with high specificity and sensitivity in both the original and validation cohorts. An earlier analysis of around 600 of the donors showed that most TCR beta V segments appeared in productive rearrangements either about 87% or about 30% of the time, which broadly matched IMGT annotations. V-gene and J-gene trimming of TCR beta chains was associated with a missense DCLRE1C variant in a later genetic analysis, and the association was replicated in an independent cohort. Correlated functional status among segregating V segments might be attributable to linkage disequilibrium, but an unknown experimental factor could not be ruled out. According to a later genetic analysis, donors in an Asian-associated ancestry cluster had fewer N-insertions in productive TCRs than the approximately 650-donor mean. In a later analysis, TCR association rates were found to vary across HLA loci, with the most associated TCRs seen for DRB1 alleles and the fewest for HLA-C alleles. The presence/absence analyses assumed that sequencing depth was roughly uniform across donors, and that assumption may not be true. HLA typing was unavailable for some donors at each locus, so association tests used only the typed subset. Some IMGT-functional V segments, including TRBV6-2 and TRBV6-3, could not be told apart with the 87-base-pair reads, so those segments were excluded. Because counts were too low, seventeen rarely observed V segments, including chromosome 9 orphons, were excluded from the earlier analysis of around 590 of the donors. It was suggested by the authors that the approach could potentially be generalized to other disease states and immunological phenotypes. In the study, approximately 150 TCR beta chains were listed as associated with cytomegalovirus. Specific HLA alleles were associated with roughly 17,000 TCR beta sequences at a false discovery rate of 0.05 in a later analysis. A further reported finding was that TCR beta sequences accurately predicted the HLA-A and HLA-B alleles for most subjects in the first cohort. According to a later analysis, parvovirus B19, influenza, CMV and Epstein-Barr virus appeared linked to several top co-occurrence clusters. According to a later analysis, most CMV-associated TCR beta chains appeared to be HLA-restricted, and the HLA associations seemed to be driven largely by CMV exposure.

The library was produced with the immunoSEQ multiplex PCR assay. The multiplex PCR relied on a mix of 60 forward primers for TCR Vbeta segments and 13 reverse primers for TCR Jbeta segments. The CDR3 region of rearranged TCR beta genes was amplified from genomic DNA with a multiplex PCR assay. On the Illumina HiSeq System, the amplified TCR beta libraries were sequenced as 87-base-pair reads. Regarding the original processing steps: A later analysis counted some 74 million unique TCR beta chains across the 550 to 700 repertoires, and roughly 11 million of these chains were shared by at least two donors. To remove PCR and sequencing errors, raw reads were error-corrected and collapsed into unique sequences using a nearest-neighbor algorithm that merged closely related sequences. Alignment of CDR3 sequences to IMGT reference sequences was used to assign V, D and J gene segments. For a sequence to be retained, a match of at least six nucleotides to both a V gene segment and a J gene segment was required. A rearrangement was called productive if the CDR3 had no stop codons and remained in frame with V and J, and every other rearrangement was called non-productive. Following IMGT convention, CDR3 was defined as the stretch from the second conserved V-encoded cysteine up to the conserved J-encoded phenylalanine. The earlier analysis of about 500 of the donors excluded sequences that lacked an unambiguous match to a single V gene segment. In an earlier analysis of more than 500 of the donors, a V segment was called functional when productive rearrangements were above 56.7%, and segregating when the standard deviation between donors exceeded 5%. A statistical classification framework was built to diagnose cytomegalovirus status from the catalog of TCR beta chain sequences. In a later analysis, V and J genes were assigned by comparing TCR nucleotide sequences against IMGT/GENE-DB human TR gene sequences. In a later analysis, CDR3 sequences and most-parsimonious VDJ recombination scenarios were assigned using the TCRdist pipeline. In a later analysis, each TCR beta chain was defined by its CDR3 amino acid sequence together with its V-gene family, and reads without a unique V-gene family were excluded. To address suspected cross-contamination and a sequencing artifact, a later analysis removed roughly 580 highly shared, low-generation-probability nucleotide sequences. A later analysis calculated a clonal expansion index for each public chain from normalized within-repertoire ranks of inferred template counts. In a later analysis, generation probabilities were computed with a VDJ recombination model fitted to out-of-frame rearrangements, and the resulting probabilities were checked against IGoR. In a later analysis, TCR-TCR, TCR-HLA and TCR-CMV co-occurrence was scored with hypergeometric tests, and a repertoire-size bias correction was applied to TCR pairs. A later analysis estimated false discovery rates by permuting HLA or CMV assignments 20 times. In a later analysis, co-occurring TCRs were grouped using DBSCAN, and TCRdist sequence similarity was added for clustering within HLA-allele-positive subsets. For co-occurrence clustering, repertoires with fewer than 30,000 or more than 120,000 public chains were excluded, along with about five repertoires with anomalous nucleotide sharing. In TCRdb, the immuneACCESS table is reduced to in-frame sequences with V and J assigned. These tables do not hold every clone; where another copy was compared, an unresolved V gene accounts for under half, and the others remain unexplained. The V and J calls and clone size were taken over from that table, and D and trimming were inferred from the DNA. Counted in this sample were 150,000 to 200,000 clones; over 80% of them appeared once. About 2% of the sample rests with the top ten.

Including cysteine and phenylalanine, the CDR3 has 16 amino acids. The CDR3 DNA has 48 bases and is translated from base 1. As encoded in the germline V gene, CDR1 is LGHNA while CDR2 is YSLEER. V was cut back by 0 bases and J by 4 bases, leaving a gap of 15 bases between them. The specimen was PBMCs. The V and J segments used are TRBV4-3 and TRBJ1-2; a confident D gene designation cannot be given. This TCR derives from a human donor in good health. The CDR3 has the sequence CASSQDSGVRFYGYTF. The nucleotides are TGCGCCAGCAGCCAAGATTCCGGGGTCAGATTCTATGGCTACACCTTC.